The entry below gives a single T cell receptor (beta chain) sequence along with its context. Its antigen is currently not known. No qualities accompany the bases; no much larger clone lies one base away. TCRbeta CDR3 regions were amplified from genomic DNA using the immunoSEQ Assay, a bias-controlled multiplex PCR. The study's processing was this. Nucleated cell counts per sample were estimated from amplification of reference gene primers within the assay. Sequence reads were collapsed and filtered to measure the absolute abundance of every unique TCRbeta CDR3 rearrangement. Productive Simpson clonality was computed per sample as the square root of Simpson's diversity index over productive rearrangements. Here the immuneACCESS table is served through TCRdb, limited to in-frame sequences with V and J called. Missing clones are a known gap in these copies; in checked studies unresolved V genes cover under half, and the rest lacks a known reason. The V and J calls and the clone size are those of that table, but D and trimming were determined from the DNA. The sample contains about 90,000 clones, 75% to 85% of them found a single time. The ten biggest clones cover 9% to 12% of the sample.

The sample is drawn from a study of blood T cell repertoires in COVID-19 (dated by TCRdb to the early 2020s). Context from the whole study: Collaborator samples came from the United States, Italy and Spain and covered acute and convalescent phases of COVID-19. The material from the prospective study consisted of cDNA or gDNA derived from T cells, B-cell-depleted T cells, or PBMCs. Subjects who had been exposed to COVID-19, were actively infected with it, or had recovered from it provided the deeply sampled blood TCRbeta repertoires that made up the dataset. The repertoires were made available in a free public database intended to serve as a resource for research on the immune response to SARS-CoV-2. The samples were drawn from the first 160 participants of the ongoing ImmuneRACE study and from 1,254 subjects provided by 6 global collaborators. The sample metadata nearly always contained a de-identified subject ID, COVID-19 status, age in years and sex. HLA class I and class II types, where available, came from metadata supplied by the sample provider rather than from assay-based typing.

Here is what the overall study found, with its caveats: The quantity of clinical and demographic metadata differed by source and by participant and was supplied without curation.

Reading from cysteine to phenylalanine, the CDR3 counts 16 amino acids. Just the 48-base CDR3 DNA is kept, in frame starting at base 1. Taken from the germline V gene, the CDR1 and CDR2 loops are SNHLY and FYNNEI. Trimming leaves V shorter by 6 bases and J shorter by 6 bases, with the junction holding 9 bases beyond the gene matches. Collaborating institutions collected whole blood in K2EDTA tubes following their own protocols. Collaborator samples were shipped for TCRbeta analysis as frozen whole blood, isolated PBMCs, or DNA extracted from either sample type. Sequencing was done on a sample of peripheral blood. This TCR was sampled from a woman in her sixties or seventies with acute or convalescent COVID-19. The chain employs TRBV2 and TRBJ2-3; 13 middle bases align to TRBD2. The CDR3 region: CASRHTSGGAFDTQYF. Read as DNA, the sequence is TGTGCCAGCAGGCACACTAGCGGGGGGGCCTTCGATACGCAGTATTTT.